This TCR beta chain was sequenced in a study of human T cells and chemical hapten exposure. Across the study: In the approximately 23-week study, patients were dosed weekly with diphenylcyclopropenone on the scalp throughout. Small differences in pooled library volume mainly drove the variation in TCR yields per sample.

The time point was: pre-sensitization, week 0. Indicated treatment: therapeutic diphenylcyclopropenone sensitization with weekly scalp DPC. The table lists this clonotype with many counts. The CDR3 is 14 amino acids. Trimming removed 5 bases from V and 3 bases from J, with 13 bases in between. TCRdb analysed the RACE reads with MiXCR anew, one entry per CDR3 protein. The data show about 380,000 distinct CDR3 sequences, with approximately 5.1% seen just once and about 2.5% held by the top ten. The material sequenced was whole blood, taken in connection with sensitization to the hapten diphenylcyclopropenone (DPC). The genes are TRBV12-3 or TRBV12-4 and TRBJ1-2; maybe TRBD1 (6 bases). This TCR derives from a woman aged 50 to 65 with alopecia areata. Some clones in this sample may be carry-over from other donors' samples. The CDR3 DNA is TGTGCCAGCAGTATCTTCTCAGGGGACTATGGCTACACCTTC. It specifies CASSIFSGDYGYTF.